The 23 T cell receptor beta chains in this list originate from one sample, sequenced in a study of cytomegalovirus exposure and HLA in healthy donors. Primers for the PCR totalled 60 Vbeta and 13 Jbeta. Sequencing used immunoSEQ multiplex PCR; TCRdb keeps in-frame clones, though not all of them. The data contain approximately 140,000 clones, approximately 80% of them seen just once; the ten biggest clones take up around 3.7%. The sequenced sample was PBMCs. These receptors came from a man in his late teens or twenties in good health and CMV-seronegative.

This clone has only a few counts. The genes are TRBV5-4 and TRBJ1-1; a possible D gene is TRBD1 (5 bases). The CDR3 has 15 residues. In germline, CDR1 is SGHNT, CDR2 YYREEE (reference sequence). V was clipped by 1 base and J by 7 bases, with 17 bases between them. In nucleotides, the CDR3 is TGTGCCAGCAGCTTGTATTCAGCGACAGCCGTTGAAGCTTTCTTT. Translation: CASSLYSATAVEAFF.

The chain is built from TRBV21-1 and TRBJ1-1; TRBD1, the D gene given by the table, was not confirmed from the DNA. TRBV21-1 has pseudogene status. This CDR3 is built from 16 residues. This CDR3 reads CASSKDSAGMNTEAFF. DNA of the CDR3: TGTGCCAGCAGCAAAGATTCAGCAGGGATGAACACTGAAGCTTTCTTT.

The rearrangement links TRBV29-1 to TRBJ1-2, with 7 bases aligning to TRBD1. The CDR3 contains 16 residues. J gave up 3 bases and V 5 bases, and 15 bases lay outside the gene matches. Per germline, CDR1 SQVTM and CDR2 ANQGSEA. The CDR3 DNA reads TGCAGCGTTCTGTGGCAGGGGGAATATGTTTACTATGGCTACACCTTC. Amino acid sequence: CSVLWQGEYVYYGYTF.

The J gene is TRBJ1-4, the V gene TRBV30; D unresolved. Germline V gene lookup returns CDR1 GTSNPN and CDR2 SVGIG (reference sequence). Trimming took off 1 base at V and 4 bases at J, with 7 bases between the two ends. CDR3 length: 13 residues. This chain's CDR3 is CAWSGRGNEKLFF. CDR3 DNA: TGTGCCTGGAGTGGTAGAGGTAATGAAAAACTGTTTTTT.

The chain carries TRBV19 and TRBJ1-5, with no clear D. Trimming removed 3 bases at V and 1 base at J, with 7 bases between. Germline V gives CDR1 LNHDA, CDR2 SQIVND (reference sequence). This CDR3 has 14 amino acids. CDR3 sequence: CASSMSRSNQPQHF. The DNA for the CDR3 is TGTGCCAGTAGTATGTCGCGGAGCAATCAGCCCCAGCATTTT.

There are a few counts of this clone. The chain links TRBV2 to TRBJ1-1, with TRBD1 as a possible D gene (6 bases). This CDR3 comprises 13 residues. Between the trimmed V and J ends, which lost 8 bases and 1 base, there was a span of 11 bases. Germline V lookup: CDR1 SNHLY, CDR2 FYNNEI. Here the CDR3 reads CASGWTENTEAFF. CDR3 in DNA: TGTGCCAGCGGATGGACAGAGAACACTGAAGCTTTCTTT.

V is TRBV6-5 and J is TRBJ2-2, with D possibly matching TRBD2 (5 bases). This CDR3 spans 15 amino acids. The germline V gene has CDR1 MNHEY and CDR2 SVGAGI. The V end was cut by 0 bases, the J end by 6 bases, with 11 bases between. CDR3: CASSYSPSKAGELFF. CDR3 bases: TGTGCCAGCAGTTACTCACCTAGCAAGGCCGGGGAGCTGTTTTTT.

V is TRBV5-6 and J is TRBJ1-1; D might be TRBD1 (5 bases). CDR3 size: 15 residues. V dropped 4 bases and J dropped 1 base, with 14 bases sitting between them. CDR1 and CDR2 (germline): SGHDT, YYEEEE. The CDR3 region has the DNA TGTGCCAGCAGCCTAGAGGTAGGGGAGAACACTGAAGCTTTCTTT. Its protein is CASSLEVGENTEAFF. The whole variable domain, filled in from reference TRBV5-6 and TRBJ1-1, reads DAGVTQSPTHLIKTRGQQVTLRCSPKSGHDTVSWYQQALGQGPQFIFQYYEEEERQRGNFPDRFSGHQFPNYSSELNVNALLLGDSALYLCASSLEVGENTEAFFGQGTRLTVV.

This sequence joins TRBV2 and TRBJ1-3; TRBD1 agrees at 8 bases. CDR1 and CDR2 (germline): SNHLY, FYNNEI. V shed 10 bases, J shed 0 bases, and the junction held 2 bases outside the gene matches. The CDR3 extends over 13 amino acids. CDR3 DNA sequence: TGTGCCACCGACAGGGGCTCTGGAAACACCATATATTTT. Protein sequence: CATDRGSGNTIYF.

The chain has TRBV19 and TRBJ1-5; a weak D match, TRBD1 (5 bases). The CDR3 consists of 15 residues. V dropped 3 bases and J dropped 2 bases, with 11 bases sitting between them. Germline-derived CDR1 and CDR2 are LNHDA and SQIVND (reference sequence). This CDR3 reads CASSIQGWGNQPQHF. For the CDR3, the DNA is TGTGCCAGTAGTATCCAGGGATGGGGCAATCAGCCCCAGCATTTT.

The sample holds a few counts of this clone. V usage is TRBV2 and J usage is TRBJ1-1, with D possibly TRBD1 on 6 matching bases. The CDR3 consists of 11 residues. The germline V gene has CDR1 SNHLY and CDR2 FYNNEI. Trimming removed 11 bases from V and 2 bases from J, with 9 bases in between. The CDR3 DNA sequence: TGTGCCTTACAGGGTAACACTGAAGCTTTCTTT. It translates to CALQGNTEAFF.

The V and J genes are TRBV5-6 and TRBJ1-1, with D tentatively TRBD1 (6 bases). Germline assignment: CDR1 SGHDT and CDR2 YYEEEE. This CDR3 comprises 16 residues. Deletions cut 2 bases from V and 4 bases from J, with 18 bases between. For the CDR3, the DNA is TGTGCCAGCAGCTTAACAGGGAATGAGGGTAGCACTGAAGCTTTCTTT. Protein: CASSLTGNEGSTEAFF. Variable domain in full (rest from reference TRBV5-6 and TRBJ1-1): DAGVTQSPTHLIKTRGQQVTLRCSPKSGHDTVSWYQQALGQGPQFIFQYYEEEERQRGNFPDRFSGHQFPNYSSELNVNALLLGDSALYLCASSLTGNEGSTEAFFGQGTRLTVV.

V and J are TRBV30 and TRBJ1-5, with 8 nucleotides matching TRBD1. Per the germline V gene, CDR1 is GTSNPN and CDR2 is SVGIG (reference sequence). V shed 0 bases and J 6 bases; nucleotides not matched to a gene: 4. CDR3 length: 14 amino acids. The CDR3 nucleotides are TGTGCCTGGAGTGTACAGGGGGGAGGTCAGCCCCAGCATTTT. Encoded protein: CAWSVQGGGQPQHF.

This chain joins TRBV19 and TRBJ1-1, with D hard to call. The CDR3 consists of 16 residues. V was pared by 2 bases and J by 2 bases, with 15 bases between. Per the germline V gene, CDR1 is LNHDA and CDR2 is SQIVND (reference sequence). In nucleotides, the CDR3 is TGTGCCAGTAGTATATTCGGGGTGTCGTCAAACACTGAAGCTTTCTTT. This sequence encodes CASSIFGVSSNTEAFF.

This chain connects TRBV18 to TRBJ2-7; 9 positions agree with TRBD2. J lost 6 bases, V lost 6 bases, and 6 bases had no gene match. Germline V CDR1 and CDR2: KGHSH, LQKENI. This CDR3 has 13 amino acids. CDR3 residues: CASSGVAGAEQYF. CDR3 DNA: TGTGCCAGCTCCGGTGTAGCGGGAGCCGAGCAGTACTTC. The variable domain in full, completed from reference TRBV18 and TRBJ2-7, reads NAGVMQNPRHLVRRRGQEARLRCSPMKGHSHVYWYRQLPEEGLKFMVYLQKENIIDESGMPKERFSAEFPKEGPSILRIQQVVRGDSAAYFCASSGVAGAEQYFGPGTRLTVT.

The chain joins TRBV30 to TRBJ2-7; D is possibly TRBD1 (6 bases). Trimming removed 4 bases at V and 4 bases at J, with 11 bases between. The germline gives CDR1 GTSNPN, CDR2 SVGIG (reference sequence). The CDR3 is 12 residues long. This chain's CDR3 is CAWIPGEYEQYF. The CDR3 bases are TGTGCCTGGATACCAGGGGAATACGAGCAGTACTTC.

The chain is built from TRBV13 and TRBJ1-2; TRBD1 agrees at 7 bases. After removal of 0 bases from V and 1 base from J, the junction contained 2 bases not matched to a gene. Per the germline V gene, CDR1 is PRHDT and CDR2 is FYEKMQ (reference sequence). There are 15 residues in the CDR3. The CDR3 here is CASSLGDRLNYGYTF. The CDR3 DNA reads TGTGCCAGCAGCTTAGGGGACAGGCTTAACTATGGCTACACCTTC.

The CDR3 protein is CASSRGQGARATEAFF. CDR3 DNA sequence: TGTGCCAGTAGTAGGGGACAGGGCGCTAGGGCCACTGAAGCTTTCTTT. The genes are TRBV19 and TRBJ1-1; TRBD1 aligns across 9 bases. The germline V gene has CDR1 LNHDA and CDR2 SQIVND (reference sequence). After removal of 4 bases from V and 4 bases from J, the junction contained 10 bases not matched to a gene. The CDR3 totals 16 residues.

This chain joins TRBV27 and TRBJ2-7, with 10 bases lining up with TRBD2. CDR3 size: 14 residues. V shed 6 bases, J shed 6 bases, and the junction held 8 bases outside the gene matches. CDR1 and CDR2 from the germline V gene are MNHEY and SMNVEV (reference sequence). CDR3 sequence reads: CASSLAGEGGEQYF. CDR3 bases: TGTGCCAGCAGCCTAGCGGGAGAGGGGGGCGAGCAGTACTTC.

The chain couples TRBV5-5 to TRBJ1-5; D not certain. This CDR3 is built from 16 residues. CDR1 is SGHKS and CDR2 is YYEKEE in the germline V gene (reference sequence). V dropped 3 bases and J dropped 0 bases, with 13 bases sitting between them. DNA for the CDR3: TGTGCCAGCAGCTCCTTTCCGGGTCATAGCAATCAGCCCCAGCATTTT. As protein: CASSSFPGHSNQPQHF.

This chain uses TRBV6-5 with TRBJ2-5; D not resolved. CDR1 is MNHEY, CDR2 SVGAGI, per germline. Trimming took 6 bases from V and 5 from J, leaving 13 bases between them. The CDR3 spans 13 residues. CDR3 bases: TGTGCCAGCAGCAAATACCTCGGGGAGACCCAGTACTTC. This gives the protein CASSKYLGETQYF.

This clone has only one observation. The chain is built from TRBV27 and TRBJ2-4, with 9 positions matching TRBD2. This CDR3 is 16 amino acids long. V shed 2 bases and J 0 bases; nucleotides not matched to a gene: 2. Germline V gene lookup returns CDR1 MNHEY and CDR2 SMNVEV (reference sequence). The CDR3 sequence is CASSLLAGSAKNIQYF. The DNA of the CDR3 is TGTGCCAGCAGTTTACTAGCGGGATCAGCCAAAAACATTCAGTACTTC.

The genes are TRBV5-6 and TRBJ2-7; D perhaps matches TRBD1 (5 bases). V dropped 2 bases and J dropped 6 bases, with 18 bases sitting between them. This CDR3 has 15 residues. Per the germline V gene, CDR1 is SGHDT and CDR2 is YYEEEE. CDR3 bases: TGTGCCAGCAGCTTTTATGGTGCAGGGTTAGGCGAGCAGTACTTC. Encoded protein: CASSFYGAGLGEQYF. The whole variable domain, remainder taken from reference TRBV5-6 and TRBJ2-7, is DAGVTQSPTHLIKTRGQQVTLRCSPKSGHDTVSWYQQALGQGPQFIFQYYEEEERQRGNFPDRFSGHQFPNYSSELNVNALLLGDSALYLCASSFYGAGLGEQYFGPGTRLTVT.